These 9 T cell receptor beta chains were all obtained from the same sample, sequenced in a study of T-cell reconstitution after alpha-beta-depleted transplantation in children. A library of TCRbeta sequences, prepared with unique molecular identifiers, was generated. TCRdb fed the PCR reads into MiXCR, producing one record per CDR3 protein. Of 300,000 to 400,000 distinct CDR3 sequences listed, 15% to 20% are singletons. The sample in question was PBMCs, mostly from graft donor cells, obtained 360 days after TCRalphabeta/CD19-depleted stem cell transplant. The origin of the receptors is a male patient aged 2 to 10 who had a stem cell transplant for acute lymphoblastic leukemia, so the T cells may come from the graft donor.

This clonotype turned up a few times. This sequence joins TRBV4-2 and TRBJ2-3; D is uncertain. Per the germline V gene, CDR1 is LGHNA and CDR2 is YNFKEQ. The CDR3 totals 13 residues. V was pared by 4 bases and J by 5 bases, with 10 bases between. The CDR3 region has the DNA TGTGCCAGCAGCCGCCGGAGCGAAGATACGCAGTATTTT. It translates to CASSRRSEDTQYF.

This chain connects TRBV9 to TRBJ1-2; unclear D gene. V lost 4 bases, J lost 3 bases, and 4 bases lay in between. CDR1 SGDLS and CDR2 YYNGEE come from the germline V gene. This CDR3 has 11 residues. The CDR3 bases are TGTGCCAGCAGCACGTACTATGGCTACACCTTC. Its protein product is CASSTYYGYTF.

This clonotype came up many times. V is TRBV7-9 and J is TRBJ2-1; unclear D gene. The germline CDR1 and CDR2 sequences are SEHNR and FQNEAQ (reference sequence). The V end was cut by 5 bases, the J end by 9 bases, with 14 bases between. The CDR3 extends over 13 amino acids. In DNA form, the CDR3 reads TGTGCCAGCAGCGATCCTCCCAGGCCTGAGCAGTTCTTC. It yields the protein CASSDPPRPEQFF.

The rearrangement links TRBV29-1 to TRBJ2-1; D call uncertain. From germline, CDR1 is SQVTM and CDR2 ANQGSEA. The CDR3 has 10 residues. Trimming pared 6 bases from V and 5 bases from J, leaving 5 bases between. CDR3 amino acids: CSVRNNEQFF. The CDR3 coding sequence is TGCAGCGTCAGAAACAATGAGCAGTTCTTC.

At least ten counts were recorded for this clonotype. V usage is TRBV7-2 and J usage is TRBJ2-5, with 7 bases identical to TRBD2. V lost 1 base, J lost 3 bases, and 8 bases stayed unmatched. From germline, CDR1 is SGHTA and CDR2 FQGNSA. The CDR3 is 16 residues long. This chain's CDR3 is CASSLVGGLGEETQYF. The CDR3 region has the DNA TGTGCCAGCAGCTTAGTGGGAGGGCTAGGCGAAGAGACCCAGTACTTC.

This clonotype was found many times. The CDR3 region has the DNA TGCGCCAGCAGCTCCACGACAGCTAGCACAGATACGCAGTATTTT. This translates into CASSSTTASTDTQYF. The chain has TRBV5-1 and TRBJ2-3, with TRBD1 as a possible D gene (5 bases). Trimming took 3 bases from V and 0 from J, leaving 11 bases between them. Germline CDR1 and CDR2: SGHRS and YFSETQ. The CDR3 consists of 15 residues.

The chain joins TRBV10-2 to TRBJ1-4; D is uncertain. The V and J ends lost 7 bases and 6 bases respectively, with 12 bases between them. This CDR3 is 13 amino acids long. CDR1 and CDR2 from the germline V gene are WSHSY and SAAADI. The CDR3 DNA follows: TGCGCCAGCAAAAACAGAAAGGATGAAAAACTGTTTTTT. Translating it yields CASKNRKDEKLFF.

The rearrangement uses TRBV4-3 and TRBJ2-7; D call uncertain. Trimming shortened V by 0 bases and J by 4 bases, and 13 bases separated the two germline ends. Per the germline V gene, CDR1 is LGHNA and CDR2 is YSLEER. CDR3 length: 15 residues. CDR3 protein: CASSQEVSAPYEQYF. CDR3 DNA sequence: TGCGCCAGCAGCCAAGAGGTATCCGCCCCTTACGAGCAGTACTTC.

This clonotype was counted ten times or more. The CDR3 DNA reads as TGTGCCACCAGCAGAGATAGGCAAGAGACCCAGTACTTC. Its protein is CATSRDRQETQYF. The chain couples TRBV15 to TRBJ2-5; no definite D call. Germline V gene data show CDR1 as LNHNV and CDR2 as YYDKDF (reference sequence). This CDR3 contains 13 residues. Trimming took 0 bases from V and 2 from J, leaving 4 bases between them.